This is a list of T cell receptor beta chains from one sample in a study of T-cell reconstitution after alpha-beta-depleted transplantation in children. Using its own MiXCR run on the PCR reads, TCRdb lists one record per CDR3 protein. Of 530,000 or so distinct CDR3 sequences detected, 25% to 30% appear once; the ten largest clones hold 36%. Sequencing was performed on PBMCs, taken before TCRalphabeta/CD19-depleted stem cell transplant. All receptors derive from a boy in the first two years of life with Wiskott-Aldrich syndrome, due to receive a stem cell transplant. CDR3s include the opening cysteine and the closing phenylalanine or tryptophan. Fields, in order: clone size, V gene, D gene, J gene, CDR3 protein. A D gene is named only where the DNA matches it firmly. Size tells how often a clone was seen (once, few, many) or the class of an expanded clone, and some rows leave it out.

>few|TRBV5-1|-|TRBJ2-7
CASSLGGLNEQYF
>-|TRBV9|TRBD1|TRBJ2-1
CASSQTDRPYNEQFF
>-|TRBV12-3/TRBV12-4|-|TRBJ2-3
CASSLGAKDTQYF
>-|TRBV5-1|-|TRBJ1-5
CASSTGPEGQPQHF
>-|TRBV2|-|TRBJ2-1
CASRVGARSLNEQFF
>-|TRBV10-3|-|TRBJ1-3
CAISLTPFSGNTIYF
>-|TRBV4-1|-|TRBJ2-3
CASRAAPTVNTQYF
>-|TRBV24-1|-|TRBJ2-1
CATSASFGQGSFDNEQFF
>-|TRBV5-1|TRBD2|TRBJ2-3
CASSLPSSGSTDTQYF
>-|TRBV27|TRBD2|TRBJ2-1
CASLAWGGSQQFF